The 24 T cell receptor beta chains below all came from one sample that was sequenced in a study of Ad26.COV2.S vaccination and SARS-CoV-2 variants. Treatment denoted: some 20 received Ad26.COV2.S at low or high dose, single or two shots; roughly five received placebo; per-sample allocation not given. At day 63 after the first vaccine or placebo injection, samples were drawn. Profiled with immunoSEQ multiplex PCR; TCRdb holds only in-frame clones, not every one. The profile shows roughly 300,000 clones, roughly nine tenths of them singletons. The source material was peripheral blood, sampled in a trial of Ad26.COV2.S vaccine versus placebo. The receptors were sampled from a person between 18 and 59 years old who received the Ad26.COV2.S COVID-19 vaccine or a placebo.

This clone appeared a single time. The rearrangement joins TRBV19 to TRBJ2-5, with 9 bases that match TRBD2. The CDR3 covers 15 residues. V trimming: 8 bases; J trimming: 5 bases; junction bases outside the gene matches: 12. From germline, CDR1 is LNHDA and CDR2 SQIVND (reference sequence). The CDR3 DNA reads TGTGCCAGTGATGATAGCGGGAGCGCACGCGAGACCCAGTACTTC. The encoded protein is CASDDSGSARETQYF.

This chain uses TRBV28 with TRBJ2-3, with D uncertain. The CDR3 loop spans 12 amino acids. V was shortened by 5 bases and J by 9 bases, with 12 bases between the two germline ends. The germline V gene encodes CDR1 MDHEN and CDR2 SYDVKM. The CDR3 here is CASSQPRVTQYF. The DNA of the CDR3 is TGTGCCAGCAGTCAACCTAGGGTGACGCAGTATTTT.

This chain uses TRBV5-6 with TRBJ1-1; D gene uncertain. The germline gives CDR1 SGHDT, CDR2 YYEEEE. The CDR3 sequence is 13 residues long. Trimming took off 7 bases at V and 1 base at J, with 11 bases between the two ends. The CDR3 protein is CASLGGWNTEAFF. CDR3 in DNA: TGTGCCAGCTTAGGAGGTTGGAACACTGAAGCTTTCTTT.

The chain employs TRBV5-1 and TRBJ2-1, with no clear D. Germline V CDR1 and CDR2: SGHRS, YFSETQ. The CDR3 sequence is 15 residues long. Trimming left V 4 bases short and J 10 bases short, with 21 bases between. The CDR3 nucleotides read TGCGCCAGCAGCACAACGACCCACCTCCCCACGGAGCAGTTCTTC. This gives the protein CASSTTTHLPTEQFF.

The rearrangement uses TRBV28 and TRBJ2-2; 8 bases are shared with TRBD1. V lost 4 bases and J lost 2; bases outside the gene matches: 12. Per germline, CDR1 MDHEN and CDR2 SYDVKM. CDR3 length equals 18 residues. CDR3 DNA: TGTGCCAGCAGTTATGGCCCCCCGACAGGGGTTAACACCGGGGAGCTGTTTTTT. Protein sequence: CASSYGPPTGVNTGELFF.

The chain uses TRBV5-1 and TRBJ2-1; possible D gene TRBD2, 7 bases. Germline V gene data show CDR1 as SGHRS and CDR2 as YFSETQ. V lost 0 bases and J 9 bases, leaving 19 bases between the germline ends. CDR3 size: 16 residues. CDR3 in DNA: TGCGCCAGCAGCTTGGCCATAAGACGGGGGGCAGGTGAGCAGTTCTTC. This encodes CASSLAIRRGAGEQFF. The complete variable domain, with remaining parts taken from reference TRBV5-1 and TRBJ2-1, reads KAGVTQTPRYLIKTRGQQVTLSCSPISGHRSVSWYQQTPGQGLQFLFEYFSETQRNKGNFPGRFSGRQFSNSRSEMNVSTLELGDSALYLCASSLAIRRGAGEQFFGPGTRLTVL.

This CDR3 is CASSIGTGSNQPQHF. CDR3 bases: TGTGCCAGTAGTATAGGTACAGGTAGCAATCAGCCCCAGCATTTT. The rearrangement links TRBV19 to TRBJ1-5; TRBD1 is a possible D gene (5 bases). The CDR3 totals 15 residues. The V gene's germline CDR1 is LNHDA and CDR2 SQIVND (reference sequence). Trimming stripped 1 base from V and 0 bases from J, with 7 bases between.

This clone counts as large (0.1 to 1%). The chain has TRBV5-6 and TRBJ1-2; D is undetermined. With 5 bases removed from V and 2 bases from J, the gap between germline ends came to 16 bases. The length of the CDR3 is 15 residues. Germline V gene lookup returns CDR1 SGHDT and CDR2 YYEEEE. The CDR3 sequence is CASSFPGRPNYGYTF. The CDR3 region has the DNA TGTGCCAGCAGTTTCCCCGGGCGACCGAACTATGGCTACACCTTC.

This chain connects TRBV11-1 to TRBJ1-1, with 8 positions matching TRBD1. V lost 7 bases to trimming and J lost 6 bases; unmatched junction nucleotides: 7. The CDR3 contains 13 residues. The germline V gene has CDR1 SGHAT and CDR2 FQDESV (reference sequence). The DNA of the CDR3 is TGTGCCAGCACTAGGACAGGGTCCCCTGAAGCTTTCTTT. It encodes CASTRTGSPEAFF. Based on the CDR3 plus reference TRBV11-1 and TRBJ1-1, the full variable domain is EAEVAQSPRYKITEKSQAVAFWCDPISGHATLYWYRQILGQGPELLVQFQDESVVDDSQLPKDRFSAERLKGVDSTLKIQPAELGDSAMYLCASTRTGSPEAFFGQGTRLTVV.

Regarding this clone: Other nucleotide sequences in the sample specify the same CDR3. The chain combines TRBV6-1 with TRBJ2-7, with 9 bases identical to TRBD2. This CDR3 has 15 residues. In germline, CDR1 is MNHNS, CDR2 SASEGT. Trimming cost V 1 base and J 2 bases; bases outside gene matches: 3. CDR3 bases: TGTGCCAGCAGTGAAGGGCTAGCGGGAACCTACGAGCAGTACTTC. Translation gives CASSEGLAGTYEQYF.

This clone was observed a few times. This chain links TRBV19 with TRBJ1-4; 10 nucleotides agree with TRBD1. Germline assignment: CDR1 LNHDA and CDR2 SQIVND (reference sequence). V lost 8 bases to trimming and J lost 8 bases; unmatched junction nucleotides: 5. This CDR3 is 13 amino acids long. The CDR3 here is CASLGQGGEKLFF. CDR3 in DNA: TGTGCCAGTCTTGGACAGGGGGGGGAAAAACTGTTTTTT.

This sequence joins TRBV6-5 and TRBJ1-1; 8 positions agree with TRBD1. Trimming cost V 2 bases and J 13 bases; bases outside gene matches: 6. The CDR3 extends over 12 amino acids. In germline, CDR1 is MNHEY, CDR2 SVGAGI. Here the CDR3 DNA reads TGTGCCAGCAGTTACGAGGACAGGGTTCGTTTCTTT. It is translated as CASSYEDRVRFF.

The V and J genes are TRBV4-1 and TRBJ1-5, with 9 bases matching TRBD1. Trimming removed 0 bases from V and 2 bases from J; junction bases left unmatched: 8. Per germline, CDR1 MGHRA and CDR2 YSYEKL. The CDR3 contains 18 residues. The CDR3 sequence: CASSQEKDRGARNQPQHF. In DNA, the CDR3 is TGCGCCAGCAGCCAAGAGAAGGACAGGGGAGCTCGCAATCAGCCCCAGCATTTT.

The V gene is TRBV15, the J gene TRBJ2-7; D not certain. The germline CDR1 and CDR2 sequences are LNHNV and YYDKDF (reference sequence). Trimming took 5 bases from V and 3 from J, leaving 11 bases between them. This CDR3 has 13 residues. The CDR3 spells CATSGVRLYEQYF. CDR3 nucleotides: TGTGCCACCAGCGGAGTACGACTCTACGAGCAGTACTTC.

V is TRBV5-4 and J is TRBJ2-1; 7 nucleotides agree with TRBD2. The CDR3 sequence is 16 residues long. CDR1 SGHNT and CDR2 YYREEE come from the germline V gene (reference sequence). The V and J ends lost 1 base and 4 bases, in that order; junction bases with no gene match: 8. The CDR3 DNA follows: TGTGCCAGCAGCTTGCCCAGCGGGGTCCCTTACAATGAGCAGTTCTTC. It yields the protein CASSLPSGVPYNEQFF.

The chain carries TRBV14 and TRBJ2-5; D possibly matches TRBD1 or TRBD2 (6 bases each). Germline-derived CDR1 and CDR2 are SGHDN and FVKESK. The CDR3 has 13 residues. The V and J ends lost 4 bases and 4 bases respectively, with 10 bases between them. The CDR3 bases are TGTGCCAGCAGCCGGGGGGCGCGAGAGACCCAGTACTTC. Its translation is CASSRGARETQYF.

The chain links TRBV29-1 to TRBJ2-5; 12 nucleotides match TRBD2. J gave up 4 bases and V 3 bases, and 12 bases lay outside the gene matches. Germline CDR1 reads SQVTM; CDR2 reads ANQGSEA. This CDR3 has 17 residues. The CDR3 DNA reads TGCAGCGTTGACGGACTAGCGGGACGGGGGGGGTTAGAGACCCAGTACTTC. It yields the protein CSVDGLAGRGGLETQYF. Full variable domain (remainder filled in from reference TRBV29-1 and TRBJ2-5): SAVISQKPSRDICQRGTSLTIQCQVDSQVTMMFWYRQQPGQSLTLIATANQGSEATYESGFVIDKFPISRPNLTFSTLTVSNMSPEDSSIYLCSVDGLAGRGGLETQYFGPGTRLLVL.

V usage is TRBV3-1 (or the pseudogene TRBV3-2) and J usage is TRBJ1-1, with D tentatively TRBD1 (6 bases). The CDR3 length is 12 residues. Trimming pared 0 bases from V and 9 bases from J, leaving 8 bases between. Per the germline V gene, CDR1 is LGHDT and CDR2 is YNNKEL (reference sequence). The CDR3 DNA reads as TGTGCCAGCAGCCAAGATAGGGGGAAAGCTTTCTTT. This codes for CASSQDRGKAFF.

V is TRBV4-1 and J is TRBJ1-2; no clear D gene. With 0 bases removed from V and 4 bases from J, the gap between germline ends came to 6 bases. The CDR3 sequence is 13 residues long. Per the germline V gene, CDR1 is MGHRA and CDR2 is YSYEKL. The CDR3 is CASSQEHLYGYTF. Written as DNA, the CDR3 is TGCGCCAGCAGCCAAGAACACCTCTATGGCTACACCTTC.

J is TRBJ2-2 and V is TRBV19; D is ambiguous. The CDR3 is made up of 16 amino acids. V gave up 3 bases and J gave up 3 bases, with 14 bases separating them. Germline V gene sequence: CDR1 LNHDA, CDR2 SQIVND (reference sequence). The CDR3 DNA reads TGTGCCAGTAGTATTTTCCTTGTTACGGACACCGGGGAGCTGTTTTTT. It translates to CASSIFLVTDTGELFF.

V usage is TRBV19 and J usage is TRBJ1-4; D not resolved. CDR3 length equals 15 residues. Germline V gene data show CDR1 as LNHDA and CDR2 as SQIVND (reference sequence). The V end was cut by 1 base, the J end by 5 bases, with 11 bases between. CDR3 nucleotides: TGTGCCAGTAGTATAGTTGGGGTGGCGAATGAAAAACTGTTTTTT. It yields the protein CASSIVGVANEKLFF.

The chain employs TRBV6-6 and TRBJ2-7; TRBD1 aligns across 8 bases. Germline CDR1 and CDR2: MNHNY and SVGAGI (reference sequence). The trim removed 1 base at V and 3 bases at J, leaving 5 bases unmatched. The CDR3 totals 15 residues. The CDR3 DNA follows: TGTGCCAGCAGTTACTTTCCAGGGGGCAACTACGAGCAGTACTTC. This sequence encodes CASSYFPGGNYEQYF.

V and J are TRBV5-6 and TRBJ2-2; D perhaps matches TRBD1 (6 bases). Germline V gene lookup returns CDR1 SGHDT and CDR2 YYEEEE. Trimming left V 3 bases short and J 1 base short, with 10 bases between. CDR3 length equals 15 residues. The CDR3: CASSSPGQNTGELFF. The CDR3 DNA follows: TGTGCCAGCAGCTCACCGGGACAGAACACCGGGGAGCTGTTTTTT.

V gene TRBV7-2 combines with J gene TRBJ1-1, with D tentatively TRBD1 (6 bases). From germline, CDR1 is SGHTA and CDR2 FQGNSA. The V gene lost 4 bases and the J gene lost 5 bases, with 17 bases spanning the gap. CDR3 length: 15 residues. Here the CDR3 DNA reads TGTGCCAGCAGCTCTACCACAGGGATTGATACTGAAGCTTTCTTT. Encoded protein: CASSSTTGIDTEAFF.